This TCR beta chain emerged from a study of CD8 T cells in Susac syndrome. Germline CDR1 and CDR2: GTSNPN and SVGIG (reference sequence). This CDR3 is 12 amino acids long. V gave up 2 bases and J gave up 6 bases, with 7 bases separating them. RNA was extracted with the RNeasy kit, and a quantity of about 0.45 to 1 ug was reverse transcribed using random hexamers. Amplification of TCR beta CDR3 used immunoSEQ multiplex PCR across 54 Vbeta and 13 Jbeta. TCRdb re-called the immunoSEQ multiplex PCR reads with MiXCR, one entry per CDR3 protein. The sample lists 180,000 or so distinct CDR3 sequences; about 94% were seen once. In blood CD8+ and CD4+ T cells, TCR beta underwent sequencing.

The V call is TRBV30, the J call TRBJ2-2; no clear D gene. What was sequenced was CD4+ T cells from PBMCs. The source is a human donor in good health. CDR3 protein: CAWSLVSGELFF. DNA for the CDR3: TGTGCCTGGAGTCTTGTGTCCGGGGAGCTGTTTTTT.